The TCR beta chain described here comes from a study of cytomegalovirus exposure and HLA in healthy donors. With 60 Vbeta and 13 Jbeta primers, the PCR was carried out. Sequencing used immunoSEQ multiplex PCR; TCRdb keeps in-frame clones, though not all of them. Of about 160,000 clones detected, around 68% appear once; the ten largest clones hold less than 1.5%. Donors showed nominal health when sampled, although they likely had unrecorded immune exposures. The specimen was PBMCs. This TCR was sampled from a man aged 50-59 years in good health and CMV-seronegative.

CDR3 region: CSVRGSADTQYF. CDR3 in DNA: TGCAGCGTTCGCGGGTCCGCAGATACGCAGTATTTT. The V and J genes are TRBV29-1 and TRBJ2-3, with D maybe TRBD2 (5 bases). This CDR3 region has 12 residues. The ends were cut back, 5 bases at V and 4 bases at J, with 10 bases in the middle. CDR1 SQVTM and CDR2 ANQGSEA come from the germline V gene.